This T cell receptor beta chain is drawn from a study of read filtering for tumor transcriptome and immune sequencing. The CDR3 sequence is 15 residues long. The germline gives CDR1 LGHNA, CDR2 YSLEER. V lost 0 bases and J 4 bases, leaving 11 bases between the germline ends. The study, taken as a whole, reports: Even smaller IR-seq throughput identified most shared clonotypes.

Of note for this clonotype: The antigen remains unidentified.

The library was built from about 400 ng RNA with molecular barcoded adaptors for alpha/delta and beta/gamma chains. TCRdb re-analysed the reads in MiXCR, keeping a single row per CDR3 protein. This sample carries about 420 distinct CDR3 sequences, over 60% of them seen once, and the ten largest clones take under 35%. The sample was a population of CD138-negative cells sorted from bone marrow. This sequence was found in a donor older than 35 with multiple myeloma. This table probably holds off-target reads from a library built for another chain. V and J are TRBV4-3 and TRBJ2-3, with a weak D call TRBD1 (6 bases). The CDR3 spells CASSQEAGVADTQYF. The CDR3, as DNA: TGCGCCAGCAGCCAAGAGGCAGGGGTGGCAGATACGCAGTATTTT.